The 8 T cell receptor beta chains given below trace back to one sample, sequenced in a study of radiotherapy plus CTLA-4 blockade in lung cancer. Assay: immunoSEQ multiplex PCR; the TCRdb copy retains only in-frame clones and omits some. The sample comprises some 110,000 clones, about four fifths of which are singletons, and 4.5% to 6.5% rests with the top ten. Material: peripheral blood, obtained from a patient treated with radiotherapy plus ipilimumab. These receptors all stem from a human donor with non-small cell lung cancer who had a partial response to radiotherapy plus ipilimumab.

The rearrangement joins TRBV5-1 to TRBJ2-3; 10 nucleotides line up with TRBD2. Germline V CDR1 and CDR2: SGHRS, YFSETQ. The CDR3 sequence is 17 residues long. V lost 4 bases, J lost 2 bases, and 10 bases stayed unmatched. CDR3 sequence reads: CASSAWTSGTFTDTQYF. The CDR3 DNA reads TGCGCCAGCAGCGCCTGGACTAGCGGAACCTTCACAGATACGCAGTATTTT.

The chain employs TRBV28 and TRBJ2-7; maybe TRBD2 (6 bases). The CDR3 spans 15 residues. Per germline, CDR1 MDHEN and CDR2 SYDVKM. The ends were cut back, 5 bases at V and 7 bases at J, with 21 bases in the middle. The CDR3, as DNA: TGTGCCAGCAGTGTTATCAATGGCGGGGTGGGGGAGCAGTACTTC. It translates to CASSVINGGVGEQYF.

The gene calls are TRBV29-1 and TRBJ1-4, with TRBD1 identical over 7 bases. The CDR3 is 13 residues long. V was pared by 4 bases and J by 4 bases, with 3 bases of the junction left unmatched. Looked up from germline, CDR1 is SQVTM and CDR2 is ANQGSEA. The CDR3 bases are TGCAGCGTTGGACAGGGCCTTAATGAAAAACTGTTTTTT. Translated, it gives CSVGQGLNEKLFF.

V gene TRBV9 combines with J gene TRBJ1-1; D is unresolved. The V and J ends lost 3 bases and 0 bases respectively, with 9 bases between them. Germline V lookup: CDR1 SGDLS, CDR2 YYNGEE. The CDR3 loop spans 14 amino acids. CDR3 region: CASSASNMNTEAFF. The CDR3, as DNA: TGTGCCAGCAGCGCCTCAAACATGAACACTGAAGCTTTCTTT.

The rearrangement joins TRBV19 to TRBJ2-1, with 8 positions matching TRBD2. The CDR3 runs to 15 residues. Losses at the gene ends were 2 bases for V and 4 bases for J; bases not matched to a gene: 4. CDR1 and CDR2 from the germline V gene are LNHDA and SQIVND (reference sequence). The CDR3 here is CASSITAGVYNEQFF. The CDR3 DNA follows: TGTGCCAGTAGTATAACAGCGGGGGTTTACAATGAGCAGTTCTTC.

The CDR3 bases are TGTGCCAGCAGCGTAGGTCACAGGGAAGAGACCCAGTACTTC. The encoded protein is CASSVGHREETQYF. The chain has TRBV9 and TRBJ2-5, with D perhaps matching TRBD1 (6 bases). Germline V lookup: CDR1 SGDLS, CDR2 YYNGEE. V lost 0 bases, J lost 3 bases, and 9 bases lay in between. The CDR3 covers 14 residues.

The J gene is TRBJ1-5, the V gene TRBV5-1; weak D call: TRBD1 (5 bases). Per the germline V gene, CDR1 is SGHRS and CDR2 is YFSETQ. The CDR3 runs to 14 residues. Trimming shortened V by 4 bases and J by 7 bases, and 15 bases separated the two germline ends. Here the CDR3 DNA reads TGCGCCAGCAGCCCCGGGGGAGGGTACCAGCCCCAGCATTTT. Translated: CASSPGGGYQPQHF.

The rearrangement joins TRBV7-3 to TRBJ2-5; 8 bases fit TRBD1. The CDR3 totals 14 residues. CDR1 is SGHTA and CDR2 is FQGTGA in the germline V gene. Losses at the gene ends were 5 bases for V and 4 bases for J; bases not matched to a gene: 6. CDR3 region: CASSPTGQGETQYF. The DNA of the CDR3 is TGTGCCAGCAGCCCGACCGGACAGGGAGAGACCCAGTACTTC.